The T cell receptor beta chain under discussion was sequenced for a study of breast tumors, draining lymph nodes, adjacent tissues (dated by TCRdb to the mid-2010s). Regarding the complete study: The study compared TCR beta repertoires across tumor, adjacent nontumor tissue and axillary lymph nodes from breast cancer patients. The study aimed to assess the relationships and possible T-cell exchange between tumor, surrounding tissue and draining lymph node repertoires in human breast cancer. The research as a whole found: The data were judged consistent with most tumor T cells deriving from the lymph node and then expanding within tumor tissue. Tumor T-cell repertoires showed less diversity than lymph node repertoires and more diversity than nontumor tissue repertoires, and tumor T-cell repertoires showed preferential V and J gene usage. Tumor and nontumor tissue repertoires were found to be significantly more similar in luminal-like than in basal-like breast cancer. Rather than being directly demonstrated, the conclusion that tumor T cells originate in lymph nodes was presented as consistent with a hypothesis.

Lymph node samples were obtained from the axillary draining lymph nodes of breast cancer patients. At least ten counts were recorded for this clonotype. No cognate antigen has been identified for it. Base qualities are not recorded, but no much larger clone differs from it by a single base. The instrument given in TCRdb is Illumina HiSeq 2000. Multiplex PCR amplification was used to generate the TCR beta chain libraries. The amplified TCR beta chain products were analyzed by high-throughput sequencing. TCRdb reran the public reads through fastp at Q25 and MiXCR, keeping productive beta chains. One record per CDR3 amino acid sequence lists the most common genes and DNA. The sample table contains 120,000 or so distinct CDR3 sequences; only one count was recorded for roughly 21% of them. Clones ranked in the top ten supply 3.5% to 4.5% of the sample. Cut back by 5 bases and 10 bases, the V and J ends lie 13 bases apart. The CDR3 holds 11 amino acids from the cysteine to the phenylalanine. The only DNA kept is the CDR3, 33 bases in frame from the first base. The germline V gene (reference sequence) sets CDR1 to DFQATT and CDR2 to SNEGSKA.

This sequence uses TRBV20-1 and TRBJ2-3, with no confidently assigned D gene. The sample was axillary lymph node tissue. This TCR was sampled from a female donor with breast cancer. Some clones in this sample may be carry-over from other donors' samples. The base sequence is TGCAGTGCTGGGGTTGGGCAGGCGCAGTATTTT. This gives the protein CSAGVGQAQYF.